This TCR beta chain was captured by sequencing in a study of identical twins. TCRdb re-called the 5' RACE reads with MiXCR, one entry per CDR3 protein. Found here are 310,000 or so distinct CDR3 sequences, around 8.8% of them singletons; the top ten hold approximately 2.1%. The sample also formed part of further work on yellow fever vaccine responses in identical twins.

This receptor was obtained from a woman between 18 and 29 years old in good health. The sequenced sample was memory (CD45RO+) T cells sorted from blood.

CDR3 residues: CAISESTSGKSDTQYF. CDR3 DNA: TGTGCCATCAGTGAGTCAACTAGCGGGAAGTCAGATACGCAGTATTTT. The gene calls are TRBV10-3 and TRBJ2-3, with 10 bases aligning to TRBD2. The CDR3 extends over 16 amino acids. Germline CDR1 reads ENHRY; CDR2 reads SYGVKD. The junction had 4 bases not matched to a gene; V was cut back by 0 bases and J by 4 bases.